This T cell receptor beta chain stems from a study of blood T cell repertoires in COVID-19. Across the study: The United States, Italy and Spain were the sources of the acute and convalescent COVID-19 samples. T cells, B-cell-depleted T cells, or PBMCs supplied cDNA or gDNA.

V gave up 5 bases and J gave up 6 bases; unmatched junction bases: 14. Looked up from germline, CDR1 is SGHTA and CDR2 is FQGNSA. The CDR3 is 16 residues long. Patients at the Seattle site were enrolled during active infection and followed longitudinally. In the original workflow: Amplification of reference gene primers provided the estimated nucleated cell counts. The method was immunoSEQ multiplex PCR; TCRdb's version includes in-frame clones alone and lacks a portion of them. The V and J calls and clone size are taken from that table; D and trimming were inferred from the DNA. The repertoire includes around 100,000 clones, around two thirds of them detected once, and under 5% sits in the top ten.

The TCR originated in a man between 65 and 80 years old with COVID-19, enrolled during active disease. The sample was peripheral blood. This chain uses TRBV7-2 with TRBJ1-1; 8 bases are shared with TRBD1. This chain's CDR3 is CASSPGTGRPPAEAFF. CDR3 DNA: TGTGCCAGCAGCCCGGGGACAGGAAGGCCCCCGGCTGAAGCTTTCTTT. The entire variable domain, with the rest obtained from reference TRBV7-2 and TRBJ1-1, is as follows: GAGVSQSPSNKVTEKGKDVELRCDPISGHTALYWYRQSLGQGLEFLIYFQGNSAPDKSGLPSDRFSAERTGGSVSTLTIQRTQQEDSAVYLCASSPGTGRPPAEAFFGQGTRLTVV.